Sequencing of this TCR beta chain was carried out in a study of T cells after yellow fever vaccination. TCRdb itself ran the 5' RACE reads through MiXCR, one entry per CDR3 protein. The data hold some 390,000 distinct CDR3 sequences, with approximately 6% observed a single time. The ends lost 7 bases at V and 4 bases at J; junction bases unmatched: 5. This CDR3 is 15 amino acids long. Germline V gene sequence: CDR1 LNHDA, CDR2 SQIVND (reference sequence). The source was PBMCs, collected 5 days after the yellow fever booster vaccination. The source is a man younger than 40 who received the YFV17D yellow fever vaccine. The rearrangement links TRBV19 to TRBJ2-1; 12 positions agree with TRBD2. CDR3 protein: CASKSGTSGYNEQFF. The CDR3 DNA reads as TGTGCCAGTAAGTCAGGGACTAGCGGGTACAATGAGCAGTTCTTC.